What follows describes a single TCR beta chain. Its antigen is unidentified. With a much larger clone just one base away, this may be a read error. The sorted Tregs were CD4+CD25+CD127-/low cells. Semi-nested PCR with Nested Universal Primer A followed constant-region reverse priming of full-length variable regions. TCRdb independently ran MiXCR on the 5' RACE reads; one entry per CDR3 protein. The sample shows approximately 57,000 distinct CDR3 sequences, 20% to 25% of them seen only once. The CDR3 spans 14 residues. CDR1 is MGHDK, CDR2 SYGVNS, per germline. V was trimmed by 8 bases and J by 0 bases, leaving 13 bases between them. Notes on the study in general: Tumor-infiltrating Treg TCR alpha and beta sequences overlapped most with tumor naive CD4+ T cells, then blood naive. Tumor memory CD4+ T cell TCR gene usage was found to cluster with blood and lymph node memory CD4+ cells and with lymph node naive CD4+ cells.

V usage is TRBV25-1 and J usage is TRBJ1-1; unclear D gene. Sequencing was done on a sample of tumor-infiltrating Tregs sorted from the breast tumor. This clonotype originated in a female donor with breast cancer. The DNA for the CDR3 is TGTGCCAGCGGACCAGGTGGGGTGAACACTGAAGCTTTCTTT. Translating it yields CASGPGGVNTEAFF.